This T cell receptor (beta chain) was retrieved from a study of CD8+ T cells in alopecia areata. Study findings and constraints: Researchers reported that TCR sharing among patients proved less clear than in mice, possibly HLA-linked.

The V end was cut by 8 bases, the J end by 0 bases, with 17 bases between. Germline loops: CDR1 MDHEN, CDR2 SYDVKM. The CDR3 consists of 16 residues. cDNA reverse transcribed from extracted RNA served as the sequencing template. The repertoire was sequenced with immunoSEQ multiplex PCR; TCRdb's copy has only in-frame clones and lacks some. The sample lists 100,000 to 150,000 clones; approximately 47% were seen once. Comments on this clone: Its specificity is unknown.

This chain uses TRBV28 with TRBJ2-1; D remains ambiguous. Input material: NKG2D-low CD8+ T cells sorted from blood. The source is a human donor with alopecia areata. In DNA form, the CDR3 reads TGTGCCAGCTCCGAGGTGGGCGCGAGCTCCTACAATGAGCAGTTCTTC. It yields the protein CASSEVGASSYNEQFF.